This TCR beta chain was observed in a study of blood T cell repertoires in COVID-19. Overall study context: Specimens from acute and convalescent COVID-19 originated in the United States, Italy and Spain.

In the authors' workflow: The assay estimated nucleated cells by amplifying reference gene primers. Sequencing used immunoSEQ multiplex PCR; TCRdb keeps in-frame clones, though not all of them. That table furnishes V, J and clone size, whereas the DNA furnished D and trimming. The top ten hold 4.5% to 5.5% of the sample, which has 200,000 or so clones, roughly 80% seen once. This CDR3 spans 16 amino acids. Germline lookup yields CDR1 SGHVS and CDR2 FNYEAQ. V trimming: 5 bases; J trimming: 2 bases; junction bases outside the gene matches: 8. This sequence originates from a woman aged 25 to 39 with acute or convalescent COVID-19. The sequencing input was peripheral blood. The gene calls are TRBV7-6 and TRBJ2-4; 8 bases line up with TRBD2. Here the CDR3 reads CASSPGFSGTKNIQYF. The CDR3 nucleotides are TGTGCCAGCAGCCCCGGGTTTAGCGGGACCAAAAACATTCAGTACTTC.